The 21 T cell receptor beta chains listed next were all sequenced from one sample in a study of Graves' ophthalmopathy and Graves' hyperthyroidism. TCR beta CDR3 regions were amplified from RNA transcripts. In the first round, RT-PCR was carried out with HTBI primers, and a multiplex PCR formed the second round. TCRdb re-called the multiplex PCR reads with MiXCR, one entry per CDR3 protein. The data contain 740,000 or so distinct CDR3 sequences, roughly two fifths of them singletons. The sample was peripheral blood. The receptors were sampled from an adult man with Graves' ophthalmopathy.

The chain links TRBV12-3 or TRBV12-4 to TRBJ2-7; the match to TRBD2 covers 12 bases. With V trimmed by 4 bases and J by 6 bases, 4 bases remained unmatched. There are 14 residues in the CDR3. CDR3 protein: CASSSLAGGREQYF. CDR3 DNA: TGTGCCAGCAGTTCACTAGCGGGAGGACGCGAGCAGTACTTC.

This chain links TRBV25-1 with TRBJ1-2; no clear D. Looked up from germline, CDR1 is MGHDK and CDR2 is SYGVNS. The CDR3 totals 12 residues. The V gene lost 10 bases and the J gene lost 8 bases, with 17 bases spanning the gap. CDR3 sequence reads: CATPLLTGGYTF. The DNA for the CDR3 is TGTGCCACCCCCCTATTGACTGGAGGCTACACCTTC.

The V gene is TRBV20-1, the J gene TRBJ2-7, with D possibly TRBD1 on 6 matching bases. CDR3 length equals 14 residues. From germline, CDR1 is DFQATT and CDR2 SNEGSKA (reference sequence). V lost 6 bases and J lost 0, with 15 bases in between. Written as DNA, the CDR3 is TGCAGTGCCCTGATCCGGGACAACTCCTACGAGCAGTACTTC. Its translation: CSALIRDNSYEQYF.

The genes are TRBV7-9 and TRBJ2-7; D is perhaps TRBD1 (7 bases). The CDR3 extends over 15 amino acids. The germline V and J ends were trimmed by 3 bases and 3 bases, with 15 bases remaining between them. Germline V gene sequence: CDR1 SEHNR, CDR2 FQNEAQ (reference sequence). Here the CDR3 DNA reads TGTGCCAGCAGCTTCGGGCAGGGGGGTTTCTACGAGCAGTACTTC. This translates into CASSFGQGGFYEQYF.

The chain recombines TRBV7-6 with TRBJ1-1; D remains ambiguous. CDR1 and CDR2 (germline): SGHVS, FNYEAQ. The CDR3 totals 14 residues. V was trimmed by 1 base and J by 1 base, leaving 7 bases between them. The CDR3 sequence is CASSLGWTNTEAFF. The CDR3 DNA reads TGTGCCAGCAGCTTAGGGTGGACGAACACTGAAGCTTTCTTT. Combining the CDR3 with reference TRBV7-6 and TRBJ1-1 gives the whole variable domain GAGVSQSPRYKVTKRGQDVALRCDPISGHVSLYWYRQALGQGPEFLTYFNYEAQQDKSGLPNDRFSAERPEGSISTLTIQRTEQRDSAMYRCASSLGWTNTEAFFGQGTRLTVV.

The V and J genes are TRBV7-9 and TRBJ2-3, with a possible D match to TRBD1 (5 bases). Germline V lookup: CDR1 SEHNR, CDR2 FQNEAQ (reference sequence). The CDR3 consists of 15 residues. Trimming took 2 bases from V and 5 from J, leaving 14 bases between them. The CDR3 loop reads CASSLQGGMVDTQYF. DNA of the CDR3: TGTGCCAGCAGCTTACAGGGCGGCATGGTAGATACGCAGTATTTT.

This sequence joins TRBV7-1 and TRBJ1-2; possibly TRBD1 for D (5 bases). TRBV7-1 is given ORF status, its function remaining uncertain. The CDR3 runs 17 residues. The ends were cut back, 2 bases at V and 7 bases at J, with 23 bases in the middle. The DNA of the CDR3 is TGTGCCAGCAGCTCACCACCGGGCAGGCCCCGGGGCGGTGGCTACACCTTC. Translated: CASSSPPGRPRGGGYTF.

Ten or more counts support this clonotype. Here the CDR3 reads CATSRGSDTEAFF. The CDR3 nucleotides read TGTGCCACCAGCAGAGGATCCGACACTGAAGCTTTCTTT. This chain connects TRBV15 to TRBJ1-1; D uncertain. This CDR3 has 13 amino acids. The V and J ends lost 1 base and 3 bases respectively, with 6 bases between them. CDR1 LNHNV and CDR2 YYDKDF come from the germline V gene (reference sequence). Full variable domain (rest looked up from reference TRBV15 and TRBJ1-1): DAMVIQNPRYQVTQFGKPVTLSCSQTLNHNVMYWYQQKSSQAPKLLFHYYDKDFNNEADTPDNFQSRRPNTSFCFLDIRSPGLGDTAMYLCATSRGSDTEAFFGQGTRLTVV.

This rearrangement joins TRBV7-9 to TRBJ1-2; tentative D call: TRBD1 (5 bases). CDR1 is SEHNR and CDR2 is FQNEAQ in the germline V gene (reference sequence). V lost 4 bases to trimming and J lost 1 base, with 19 bases between them. The CDR3 is made up of 17 amino acids. This CDR3 is CASSSLASGALNYGYTF. In DNA, the CDR3 is TGTGCCAGCAGCTCACTGGCATCTGGGGCCCTTAACTATGGCTACACCTTC. Full variable domain (missing parts from reference TRBV7-9 and TRBJ1-2): DTGVSQNPRHKITKRGQNVTFRCDPISEHNRLYWYRQTLGQGPEFLTYFQNEAQLEKSRLLSDRFSAERPKGSFSTLEIQRTEQGDSAMYLCASSSLASGALNYGYTFGSGTRLTVV.

This chain connects TRBV5-4 to TRBJ1-2; D not resolved. Germline loops: CDR1 SGHNT, CDR2 YYREEE (reference sequence). Trimming removed 2 bases from V and 1 base from J, with 12 bases in between. This CDR3 is 15 amino acids long. The CDR3 loop is CASSLSQADNYGYTF. The CDR3, as DNA: TGTGCCAGCAGCTTATCTCAGGCAGATAACTATGGCTACACCTTC.

The rearrangement uses TRBV2 and TRBJ1-6, with TRBD1 matching over 10 bases. Trimming at V came to 6 bases and at J to 4 bases, leaving 6 bases not matched to a gene. Germline V gene sequence: CDR1 SNHLY, CDR2 FYNNEI. The CDR3 totals 16 residues. Here the CDR3 DNA reads TGTGCCAGCAGGAGGGACAGGGGAAATTATAATTCACCCCTCCACTTT. This gives the protein CASRRDRGNYNSPLHF.

For this clonotype: An end of the junction does not agree with germline; a read error may underlie this. The V and J genes are TRBV10-3 and TRBJ1-4; the D gene is possibly TRBD1 (5 bases). The CDR3 has 17 residues. In germline, CDR1 is ENHRY, CDR2 SYGVKD. CDR3 coding DNA: TGTGCCAGCAGTGATGGGGCTACAGGTGGCGGGGCTGAAAAACTGTTTTTT. Translating it yields CASSDGATGGGAEKLFF.

This clonotype was recorded a few times. The rearrangement uses TRBV20-1 and TRBJ2-7; 9 bases map to TRBD2. Germline trimming cut 6 bases from V and 3 bases from J; bases unmatched to any gene: 9. Germline V gives CDR1 DFQATT, CDR2 SNEGSKA (reference sequence). The CDR3 extends over 14 amino acids. CDR3 bases: TGCAGTGCGGAAGCTAGCGGGGCGAACTACGAGCAGTACTTC. Its protein is CSAEASGANYEQYF.

This clonotype was observed a single time. The rearrangement joins TRBV5-1 to TRBJ2-7; the D is unclear. Trimming took 0 bases from V and 2 from J, leaving 21 bases between them. CDR3 length equals 18 residues. CDR1 and CDR2 (germline): SGHRS, YFSETQ. The CDR3 loop reads CASSLDSPGMLPTYEQYF. DNA for the CDR3: TGCGCCAGCAGCTTGGACAGCCCGGGTATGCTACCGACCTACGAGCAGTACTTC.

The CDR3 nucleotides are TGCGCCAGCAGCTTCAGGGACCAAGAGACCCAGTACTTC. Encoded protein: CASSFRDQETQYF. The J gene is TRBJ2-5, the V gene TRBV5-1; maybe TRBD1 (5 bases). The CDR3 sequence is 13 residues long. The V end was cut by 2 bases, the J end by 0 bases, with 5 bases between. Looked up from germline, CDR1 is SGHRS and CDR2 is YFSETQ.

This clonotype was recorded at least ten times. The V gene is TRBV9, the J gene TRBJ1-1, with no clear D. Germline values: CDR1 SGDLS, CDR2 YYNGEE. V lost 0 bases and J lost 4, with 7 bases in between. This CDR3 is built from 13 residues. The CDR3 sequence: CASSVAQTTEAFF. CDR3 DNA: TGTGCCAGCAGCGTAGCCCAGACCACTGAAGCTTTCTTT.

The genes are TRBV7-2 and TRBJ2-7; 9 bases are shared with TRBD1. The CDR3 runs 15 residues. V lost 5 bases and J lost 3; bases outside the gene matches: 8. From germline, CDR1 is SGHTA and CDR2 FQGNSA. CDR3 residues: CASSQGGDRDYEQYF. The CDR3, as DNA: TGTGCCAGCAGCCAGGGAGGGGACAGGGACTACGAGCAGTACTTC.

V usage is TRBV29-1 and J usage is TRBJ2-3, with D perhaps TRBD2 (6 bases). The CDR3 has 11 amino acids. Trimming stripped 4 bases from V and 9 bases from J, with 11 bases between. Germline V gene data show CDR1 as SQVTM and CDR2 as ANQGSEA. CDR3 nucleotides: TGCAGCGTTGTACCCGGGAGAACGCAGTATTTT. Translated, it gives CSVVPGRTQYF.

The chain couples TRBV7-9 to TRBJ2-2; 7 nucleotides agree with TRBD1. This CDR3 is built from 16 residues. The J segment lost 4 bases and the V segment lost 5 bases, leaving 10 bases of the junction unmatched. Germline-derived CDR1 and CDR2 are SEHNR and FQNEAQ (reference sequence). CDR3 region: CASSLRQGWITGELFF. CDR3 in DNA: TGTGCCAGCAGCCTAAGACAGGGTTGGATCACCGGGGAGCTGTTTTTT.

The V and J genes are TRBV14 and TRBJ1-1; weak D call: TRBD1 (5 bases). This CDR3 spans 16 amino acids. Deletions cut 4 bases from V and 0 bases from J, with 15 bases between. Per the germline V gene, CDR1 is SGHDN and CDR2 is FVKESK. CDR3 amino acids: CASSLLRGALNTEAFF. CDR3 bases: TGTGCCAGCAGCCTCCTCAGAGGGGCTCTGAACACTGAAGCTTTCTTT.

As regards this clonotype: Mismatch with germline at one junction end may stem from a read error. This sequence joins TRBV10-2 and TRBJ1-1; D not resolved. Germline values: CDR1 WSHSY, CDR2 SAAADI. This CDR3 comprises 15 residues. The CDR3 coding sequence is TGTGCCACCACCCCTCGGAGGCTCTCTGGCACTGAAGCTTTCTTT. Translation: CATTPRRLSGTEAFF.